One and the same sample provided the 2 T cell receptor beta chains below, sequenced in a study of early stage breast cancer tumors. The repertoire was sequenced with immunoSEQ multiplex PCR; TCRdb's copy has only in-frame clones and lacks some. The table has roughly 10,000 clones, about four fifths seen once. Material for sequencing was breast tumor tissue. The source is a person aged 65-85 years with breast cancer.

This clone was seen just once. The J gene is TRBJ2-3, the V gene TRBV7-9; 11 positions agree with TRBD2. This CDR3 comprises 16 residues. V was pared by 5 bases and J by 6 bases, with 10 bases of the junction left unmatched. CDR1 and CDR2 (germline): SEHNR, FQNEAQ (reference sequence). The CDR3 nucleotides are TGTGCCAGCAGCCCCCTCCCCCGGACTAGCGGGGATACGCAGTATTTT. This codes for CASSPLPRTSGDTQYF.

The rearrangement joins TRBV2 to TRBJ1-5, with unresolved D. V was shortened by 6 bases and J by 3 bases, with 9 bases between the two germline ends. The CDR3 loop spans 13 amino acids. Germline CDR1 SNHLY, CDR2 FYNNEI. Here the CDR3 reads CASSSSHNQPQHF. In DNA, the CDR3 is TGTGCCAGCAGCTCCAGTCACAATCAGCCCCAGCATTTT.